One sample yielded the 16 T cell receptor beta chains listed below, sequenced in a study of regulatory T cells in long-lasting Graves disease. Library construction for TCR beta used iRepertoire HTBI primers and Arm-PCR of CDR3 regions. TCRdb ran MiXCR on the multiplex PCR reads and lists one entry per CDR3 protein. The profile covers 200,000 to 250,000 distinct CDR3 sequences, with over 20% appearing a single time and approximately 14% taken by the ten largest. Time point of the sample: newly diagnosed GD, antithyroid drugs for less than 3 months. From PBMCs, RNA was extracted and then used to make the TCR library. This sample comprised peripheral blood mononuclear cells (PBMCs), obtained at new diagnosis, from a patient treated with antithyroid drugs. The source is a female donor with Graves disease.

This clonotype was picked up many times. The CDR3 region is CASSFGDREAFF. CDR3 nucleotide sequence: TGTGCCAGCAGTTTTGGGGACAGGGAGGCTTTCTTT. The chain carries TRBV7-9 and TRBJ1-1; 9 bases fit TRBD1. Germline-derived CDR1 and CDR2 are SEHNR and FQNEAQ (reference sequence). V shed 6 bases, J shed 11 bases, and the junction held 7 bases outside the gene matches. There are 12 residues in the CDR3.

This clonotype was seen a few times. A single base is all that separates this from a far larger clone, so a read error is likely. CDR3 protein: CASSGGTGRTYERYF. DNA for the CDR3: TGTGCCAGCAGCGGCGGGACAGGGCGCACCTACGAGCGGTACTTC. V and J are TRBV7-2 and TRBJ2-7; 9 bases align to TRBD1. Germline values: CDR1 SGHTA, CDR2 FQGNSA. This CDR3 has 15 amino acids.

The V call is TRBV7-2, the J call TRBJ2-5; D not resolved. The CDR3 is 14 residues long. Germline V gene lookup returns CDR1 SGHTA and CDR2 FQGNSA. V was shortened by 1 base and J by 5 bases, with 11 bases between the two germline ends. The CDR3 loop is CASSLGKALETQYF. For the CDR3, the DNA is TGTGCCAGCAGCTTAGGGAAGGCGCTGGAGACCCAGTACTTC.

The chain uses TRBV6-2 or TRBV6-3 and TRBJ1-5; D may be TRBD1 (5 bases). Trimming took 1 base from V and 6 from J, leaving 10 bases between them. Germline CDR1 is MNHEY and CDR2 is SVGEGT. The CDR3 contains 14 residues. Here the CDR3 DNA reads TGTGCCAGCAGTTACTTCAGGGTCGGTCAGCCCCAGCATTTT. Its protein product is CASSYFRVGQPQHF.

The chain carries TRBV6-1 and TRBJ2-7; 7 nucleotides align to TRBD2. J lost 6 bases, V lost 8 bases, and 10 bases had no gene match. The CDR3 is made up of 13 amino acids. Germline loops: CDR1 MNHNS, CDR2 SASEGT. The CDR3 nucleotides read TGTGCCAGCTATGGCGGGGAGGGAGTCGAGCAGTACTTC. Residues: CASYGGEGVEQYF.

This clonotype occurred many times. The rearrangement links TRBV2 to TRBJ2-7, with D unresolved. The CDR3 sequence is 15 residues long. Germline CDR1 SNHLY, CDR2 FYNNEI. The V end was cut by 5 bases, the J end by 3 bases, with 17 bases between. The chain's CDR3 is CASSPFMGRDYEQYF. DNA of the CDR3: TGTGCCAGCAGTCCCTTTATGGGCCGCGACTACGAGCAGTACTTC.

J is TRBJ2-1 and V is TRBV20-1, with 9 nucleotides matching TRBD2. The closer fit of TRBJ2-5 to the DNA end suggests the J call may be wrong. This CDR3 comprises 14 residues. Germline V gives CDR1 DFQATT, CDR2 SNEGSKA (reference sequence). The CDR3 sequence is CSANSGRALETQYF. In DNA, the CDR3 is TGCAGTGCTAATAGCGGGAGAGCGCTAGAGACCCAGTACTTC.

This clonotype has a handful of counts. The conserved phenylalanine or tryptophan is not found at the CDR3 terminus, so this likely reflects a read error. This chain joins TRBV7-3 and TRBJ2-7; 8 nucleotides match TRBD1. Unmatched junction bases numbered 4, after V lost 0 bases and J lost 3 bases. Germline V gene data show CDR1 as SGHTA and CDR2 as FQGTGA. This CDR3 has 15 amino acids. The CDR3 bases are TGTGCCAGCAGCTTAACTACCGGACAGGGCTACGAGCAGTACCTC. It yields the protein CASSLTTGQGYEQYL.

This clonotype was found many times. J is TRBJ2-5 and V is TRBV3-1; the D gene is possibly TRBD2 (6 bases). The CDR3 is 14 residues long. CDR1 LGHDT and CDR2 YNNKEL come from the germline V gene (reference sequence). Trimming cost V 5 bases and J 4 bases, with 14 bases left between them. CDR3 in amino acids: CASSTTSGIETQYF. CDR3 in DNA: TGTGCCAGCAGCACGACTAGTGGGATAGAGACCCAGTACTTC.

With respect to this clonotype: A much larger clone differs from this one at a single base, so this may be a read error. V and J are TRBV24-1 and TRBJ2-3, with no clear D. There are 15 residues in the CDR3. In germline, CDR1 is KGHDR, CDR2 SFDVKD. The CDR3 spells CTTSDLTDSTDTQYF. Here the CDR3 DNA reads TGTACCACCAGTGATTTAACAGATAGCACAGATACGCAGTATTTT.

The sample holds many counts of this clonotype. The chain recombines TRBV7-7 with TRBJ2-1; the D gene is possibly TRBD1 (6 bases). Germline assignment: CDR1 SSHAT and CDR2 FNYEAQ (reference sequence). Trimming removed 0 bases at V and 7 bases at J, with 7 bases between. This CDR3 is 13 amino acids long. CDR3 residues: CASSLAGTNEQFF. As DNA, the CDR3 is TGTGCCAGCAGCTTAGCGGGGACAAATGAGCAGTTCTTC. Full variable domain (missing parts from reference TRBV7-7 and TRBJ2-1): GAGVSQSPRYKVTKRGQDVTLRCDPISSHATLYWYQQALGQGPEFLTYFNYEAQPDKSGLPSDRFSAERPEGSISTLTIQRTEQRDSAMYRCASSLAGTNEQFFGPGTRLTVL.

In this sample, this clonotype turned up many times. The chain uses TRBV7-2 and TRBJ2-7, with 8 nucleotides matching TRBD2. This CDR3 is 14 amino acids long. The germline V gene encodes CDR1 SGHTA and CDR2 FQGNSA. The J segment lost 5 bases and the V segment lost 2 bases, leaving 5 bases of the junction unmatched. CDR3 region: CASSLTAGVHEQYF. As DNA, the CDR3 is TGTGCCAGCAGCTTAACAGCGGGAGTCCACGAGCAGTACTTC.

In its sample, this clonotype was seen many times. The chain links TRBV5-1 to TRBJ2-5; D possibly corresponds to TRBD1 (6 bases). With 4 bases removed from V and 3 bases from J, the gap between germline ends came to 16 bases. Germline V gene sequence: CDR1 SGHRS, CDR2 YFSETQ. The CDR3 length is 15 residues. CDR3 in DNA: TGCGCCAGCAGCCCGGGCAGCTACAGGGAAGAGACCCAGTACTTC. Translating it yields CASSPGSYREETQYF.

There are many counts of this clonotype. CDR3 DNA sequence: TGTGCCAGCAGTGGGGGACTAGCGGGAAACAATGAGCAGTTCTTC. This sequence encodes CASSGGLAGNNEQFF. V is TRBV6-2 or TRBV6-3 and J is TRBJ2-1; 13 bases fit TRBD2. The J segment lost 5 bases and the V segment lost 5 bases, leaving 3 bases of the junction unmatched. The germline gives CDR1 MNHEY, CDR2 SVGEGT. CDR3 length: 15 amino acids.

This clonotype was seen at least ten times. This rearrangement joins TRBV7-8 to TRBJ2-1; D is possibly TRBD1 (6 bases). In germline, CDR1 is SGHVS, CDR2 FQNEAQ. V was trimmed by 3 bases and J by 9 bases, leaving 18 bases between them. CDR3 size: 15 residues. The CDR3 region is CASSLPGTLISEQFF. The CDR3 DNA reads as TGTGCCAGCAGCTTGCCCGGGACACTAATTAGTGAGCAGTTCTTC.

This clonotype was observed at least ten times. The rearrangement links TRBV2 to TRBJ1-2, with TRBD1 identical over 8 bases. CDR3 length: 16 amino acids. The germline V gene has CDR1 SNHLY and CDR2 FYNNEI. V lost 10 bases and J lost 3; bases outside the gene matches: 16. The chain's CDR3 is CAILMSSKDRDYGYTF. CDR3 nucleotide sequence: TGTGCCATCCTTATGTCTTCGAAGGACAGGGACTATGGCTACACCTTC.